Below are 2 T cell receptor beta chains sequenced from a single sample in a study of shared clonotypes between healthy human individuals. Sequencing used immunoSEQ multiplex PCR; TCRdb keeps in-frame clones, though not all of them. The data contain some 680,000 clones, 73% of them singletons. What was sequenced was memory CD4+ T cells sorted from blood. The subset here: CD45RA-negative fraction. All receptors derive from a young woman in good health.

The rearrangement uses TRBV6-5 and TRBJ2-3, with D tentatively TRBD1 (6 bases). Trimming removed 3 bases from V and 2 bases from J, with 15 bases in between. Germline CDR1 is MNHEY and CDR2 is SVGAGI. The CDR3 spans 16 residues. The CDR3 coding sequence is TGTGCCAGCAGTTATGGGGGCGGACCCTACACAGATACGCAGTATTTT. Protein sequence: CASSYGGGPYTDTQYF.

Regarding this clone: The sample contains more than one DNA sequence encoding this CDR3. The gene calls are TRBV28 and TRBJ1-2; D is unclear. The germline V gene encodes CDR1 MDHEN and CDR2 SYDVKM. The CDR3 runs to 12 residues. Trimming removed 5 bases from V and 2 bases from J, with 6 bases in between. CDR3 amino acids: CASSRPNYGYTF. The DNA for the CDR3 is TGTGCCAGCAGTCGGCCGAACTATGGCTACACCTTC.